A single sample is the source of the 20 T cell receptor beta chains below, sequenced in a study of patients and donors after allogeneic stem cell transplantation. TCRdb re-called the RT-PCR reads with MiXCR, one entry per CDR3 protein. The data contain about a million distinct CDR3 sequences, 18% of them singletons. The specimen was blood, either unsorted or a sorted T cell fraction (not recorded which). The receptors originated from a human donor who was either an allogeneic HSCT recipient or a stem cell or donor lymphocyte infusion donor (not recorded which). It is not recorded whose cells these are; they may come from a transplant donor.

In this sample, this clonotype turned up a few times. This chain links TRBV24-1 with TRBJ1-2; 7 nucleotides align to TRBD1. Trimming cost V 9 bases and J 10 bases; bases outside gene matches: 16. The germline V gene has CDR1 KGHDR and CDR2 SFDVKD. CDR3 size: 14 residues. Written as DNA, the CDR3 is TGTGCCACCGGATCCGGGACAGCCTCATCGGTCTACACCTTC. This gives the protein CATGSGTASSVYTF.

In this sample, this clonotype turned up many times. The rearrangement uses TRBV12-3 or TRBV12-4 and TRBJ2-1, with D uncertain. CDR3 size: 15 residues. The V end was cut by 8 bases, the J end by 0 bases, with 14 bases between. CDR3 loop: CASVSATNSYNEQFF. The CDR3 DNA reads as TGTGCCAGCGTGTCGGCTACCAACTCCTACAATGAGCAGTTCTTC.

Only a few counts were recorded for this clonotype. The rearrangement links TRBV12-3 or TRBV12-4 to TRBJ1-5; D is possibly TRBD1 (5 bases). The CDR3 covers 15 residues. Trimming left V 3 bases short and J 1 base short, with 10 bases between. The CDR3 loop reads CASSFSGLSNQPQHF. In nucleotides, the CDR3 is TGTGCCAGCAGTTTTTCAGGGCTGAGCAATCAGCCCCAGCATTTT.

This chain links TRBV24-1 with TRBJ1-1, with a tentative D call TRBD1 (6 bases). Germline V CDR1 and CDR2: KGHDR, SFDVKD. The ends were cut back, 3 bases at V and 6 bases at J, with 7 bases in the middle. The CDR3 sequence is 12 residues long. CDR3 region: CATSDQGSEAFF. For the CDR3, the DNA is TGTGCCACCAGTGATCAGGGGTCTGAAGCTTTCTTT.

This clonotype was detected only a few times. This chain connects TRBV5-1 to TRBJ2-7; D remains unclear. The CDR3 runs 14 residues. V dropped 0 bases and J dropped 6 bases, with 13 bases sitting between them. Germline assignment: CDR1 SGHRS and CDR2 YFSETQ. CDR3 sequence: CASSLAVLPSEQYF. CDR3 in DNA: TGCGCCAGCAGCTTGGCTGTCTTACCCTCCGAGCAGTACTTC.

This chain joins TRBV7-6 and TRBJ2-1, with D tentatively TRBD2 (7 bases). V was trimmed by 2 bases and J by 10 bases, leaving 24 bases between them. The CDR3 totals 17 residues. The germline V gene has CDR1 SGHVS and CDR2 FNYEAQ. As DNA, the CDR3 is TGTGCCAGCAGCTTACTTTGGGGGGGGGCCCCCCTGGAGGAGCAGTTCTTC. Protein sequence: CASSLLWGGAPLEEQFF. Based on the CDR3 plus reference TRBV7-6 and TRBJ2-1, the full variable domain is GAGVSQSPRYKVTKRGQDVALRCDPISGHVSLYWYRQALGQGPEFLTYFNYEAQQDKSGLPNDRFSAERPEGSISTLTIQRTEQRDSAMYRCASSLLWGGAPLEEQFFGPGTRLTVL.

This clonotype came up a few times. The gene calls are TRBV2 and TRBJ1-1, with D possibly matching TRBD1 (6 bases). Looked up from germline, CDR1 is SNHLY and CDR2 is FYNNEI. Trimming pared 8 bases from V and 6 bases from J, leaving 19 bases between. The CDR3 loop spans 14 amino acids. In nucleotides, the CDR3 is TGTGCCAGCCGCGAGGGGGGGTCGTGGTCTGAAGCTTTCTTT. This codes for CASREGGSWSEAFF.

The sample holds a few counts of this clonotype. CDR3 DNA: TGCAGTGCTAGAGATCTTAGCGGACAAGAGACCCAGTACTTC. Protein product: CSARDLSGQETQYF. The genes are TRBV20-1 and TRBJ2-5, with D possibly being TRBD2 (6 bases). This CDR3 spans 14 amino acids. V lost 0 bases to trimming and J lost 2 bases, with 10 bases between them. The germline CDR1 and CDR2 sequences are DFQATT and SNEGSKA (reference sequence).

This clonotype showed up just a few times. The chain has TRBV10-3 and TRBJ1-2; 7 nucleotides agree with TRBD1. Trimming removed 3 bases from V and 2 bases from J; junction bases left unmatched: 6. Germline V gene data show CDR1 as ENHRY and CDR2 as SYGVKD. CDR3 length equals 15 residues. CDR3 sequence: CAISEAGGENYGYTF. The DNA for the CDR3 is TGTGCCATCAGTGAAGCAGGGGGTGAAAACTATGGCTACACCTTC.

V gene TRBV6-1 combines with J gene TRBJ2-7; D may be TRBD2 (6 bases). The CDR3 is 15 amino acids. V shed 5 bases and J shed 2 bases, with 16 bases lying between them. Germline-derived CDR1 and CDR2 are MNHNS and SASEGT. The CDR3 DNA reads TGTGCCAGCAGTAATTTCAGGGAGGCGACCTACGAGCAGTACTTC. This sequence encodes CASSNFREATYEQYF.

CDR3 coding DNA: TGTGCCACCAGTGATAGGAGACAGGGGGCTGTGTACAATGAGCAGTTCTTC. Amino acid sequence: CATSDRRQGAVYNEQFF. The chain employs TRBV24-1 and TRBJ2-1; TRBD1 aligns across 10 bases. The germline V gene has CDR1 KGHDR and CDR2 SFDVKD. J gave up 4 bases and V 3 bases, and 8 bases lay outside the gene matches. The CDR3 totals 17 residues.

The chain uses TRBV20-1 and TRBJ1-5; D is undetermined. From germline, CDR1 is DFQATT and CDR2 SNEGSKA (reference sequence). Trimming shortened V by 6 bases and J by 6 bases, and 12 bases separated the two germline ends. The CDR3 length is 12 residues. The CDR3 loop reads CSAARRAQPQHF. The CDR3 region has the DNA TGCAGTGCCGCTAGGCGGGCTCAGCCCCAGCATTTT.

The chain uses TRBV29-1 and TRBJ2-2; a weak D match, TRBD1 (6 bases). Germline CDR1 reads SQVTM; CDR2 reads ANQGSEA. Trimming removed 0 bases from V and 0 bases from J, with 11 bases in between. CDR3 size: 16 residues. CDR3 nucleotides: TGCAGCGTTGAAGATTCAGGGGCTACGAACACCGGGGAGCTGTTTTTT. Translating gives CSVEDSGATNTGELFF.

This clonotype showed up many times. V and J are TRBV11-2 and TRBJ2-1; no clear D. The CDR3 extends over 15 amino acids. The V end was cut by 0 bases, the J end by 0 bases, with 6 bases between. Per the germline V gene, CDR1 is SGHAT and CDR2 is FQNNGV. CDR3 bases: TGTGCCAGCAGCTTAGAACAGAGCTCCTACAATGAGCAGTTCTTC. This gives the protein CASSLEQSSYNEQFF.

This clonotype was seen a few times. In nucleotides, the CDR3 is TGTGCCAGGAACAGGGGAGTTGACACCGGGGAGCTGTTTTTT. Protein: CARNRGVDTGELFF. The V call is TRBV2, the J call TRBJ2-2, with TRBD1 matching 7 bases. Germline CDR1 is SNHLY and CDR2 is FYNNEI. V lost 9 bases, J lost 3 bases, and 7 bases stayed unmatched. The CDR3 consists of 14 residues.

This chain uses TRBV5-6 with TRBJ2-3; TRBD2 matches at 13 bases. This CDR3 spans 15 amino acids. V dropped 2 bases and J dropped 10; count of bases not matched to a gene: 7. Germline CDR1 and CDR2: SGHDT and YYEEEE. The CDR3 sequence is CASSLRTSGSYAQYF. The CDR3, as DNA: TGTGCCAGCAGCTTACGGACTAGCGGGAGCTACGCGCAGTATTTT.

The table lists this clonotype with a few counts. CDR3 residues: CASSLVAGARKNIQYF. The CDR3 coding sequence is TGCGCCAGCAGCTTGGTGGCGGGGGCGCGCAAAAACATTCAGTACTTC. The rearrangement links TRBV5-1 to TRBJ2-4, with D possibly TRBD2 on 7 matching bases. The germline V and J ends were trimmed by 0 bases and 3 bases, with 13 bases remaining between them. CDR3 length: 16 residues. CDR1 and CDR2 from the germline V gene are SGHRS and YFSETQ.

The rearrangement links TRBV19 to TRBJ1-5; the D is unclear. This CDR3 comprises 16 residues. Trimming took off 7 bases at V and 3 bases at J, with 19 bases between the two ends. Germline CDR1 is LNHDA and CDR2 is SQIVND (reference sequence). The CDR3 sequence is CASTLSESSSNQPQHF. In nucleotides, the CDR3 is TGTGCCAGTACCCTGTCGGAGTCCTCCTCCAATCAGCCCCAGCATTTT.

As regards this clonotype: A read error may produce the germline difference seen at one junction end. The chain uses TRBV5-1 and TRBJ2-3, with TRBD2 matching 8 bases. The CDR3 runs to 16 residues. The germline CDR1 and CDR2 sequences are SGHRS and YFSETQ. The CDR3 loop is CTSSPRTSTSTDTQYF. The DNA of the CDR3 is TGCACCAGCAGCCCAAGGACTAGCACTAGCACAGATACGCAGTATTTT. Filled out from reference TRBV5-1 and TRBJ2-3, the complete variable domain reads KAGVTQTPRYLIKTRGQQVTLSCSPISGHRSVSWYQQTPGQGLQFLFEYFSETQRNKGNFPGRFSGRQFSNSRSEMNVSTLELGDSALYLCTSSPRTSTSTDTQYFGPGTRLTVL.

The chain recombines TRBV4-2 with TRBJ2-7; 10 nucleotides line up with TRBD2. V was pared by 3 bases and J by 6 bases, with 14 bases of the junction left unmatched. Germline CDR1 and CDR2: LGHNA and YNFKEQ. This CDR3 comprises 17 residues. The DNA for the CDR3 is TGTGCCAGCAGCCACCCCGATGGGGCGGGACTAGCGTCCGAGCAGTACTTC. It translates to CASSHPDGAGLASEQYF.